This T cell receptor (beta chain) was recorded in a study of cytomegalovirus exposure and HLA in healthy donors. For the study at large: The same platform used for the 666 first-cohort repertoires was also used for the 120 or so validation repertoires, as a later analysis reported.

The CDR3 sequence is 16 residues long. Trimming at V came to 1 base and at J to 4 bases, leaving 3 bases not matched to a gene. Germline V CDR1 and CDR2: SGHTA, FQGNSA. Overall study findings and caveats: Altogether, more than 150 TCR beta chains were recorded as cytomegalovirus-associated. Reportedly, diagnosis of cytomegalovirus status by the classifier showed high specificity and sensitivity.

On this clone itself: Its antigen is unknown.

Measured with immunoSEQ multiplex PCR; TCRdb has only the in-frame clones, and not every one. The table lists more than 60,000 clones, roughly 90% of them singletons. The donors were part of the validation cohort, which consisted of roughly 110 subjects and was separate from the first cohort of 666 subjects. The rearrangement uses TRBV7-2 and TRBJ2-1; TRBD2 aligns across 11 bases. This TCR came from a woman aged 18-29 years in good health and CMV-seronegative. Input material: PBMCs. The CDR3 sequence is CASSLEASGGYNEQFF. The DNA of the CDR3 is TGTGCCAGCAGCTTAGAGGCTAGCGGGGGGTACAATGAGCAGTTCTTC.